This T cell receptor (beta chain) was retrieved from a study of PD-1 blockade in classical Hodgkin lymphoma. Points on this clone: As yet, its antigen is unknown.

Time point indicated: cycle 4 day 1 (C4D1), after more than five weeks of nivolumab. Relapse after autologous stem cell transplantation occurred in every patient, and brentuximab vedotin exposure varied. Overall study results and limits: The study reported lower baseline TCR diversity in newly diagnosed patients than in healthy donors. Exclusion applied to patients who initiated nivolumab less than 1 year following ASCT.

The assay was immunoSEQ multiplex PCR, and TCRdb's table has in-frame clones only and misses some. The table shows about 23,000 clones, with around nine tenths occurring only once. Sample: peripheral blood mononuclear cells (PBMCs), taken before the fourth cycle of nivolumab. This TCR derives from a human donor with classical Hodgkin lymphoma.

Written as DNA, the CDR3 is TGTGCCAGCAGACGGACGACCGGGGAGCTGTTTTTT. Its translation is CASRRTTGELFF. This chain joins TRBV11-1 and TRBJ2-2; D is unresolved. Between the trimmed V and J ends, which lost 6 bases and 5 bases, there was a span of 7 bases. Germline V gives CDR1 SGHAT, CDR2 FQDESV (reference sequence). This CDR3 spans 12 amino acids.